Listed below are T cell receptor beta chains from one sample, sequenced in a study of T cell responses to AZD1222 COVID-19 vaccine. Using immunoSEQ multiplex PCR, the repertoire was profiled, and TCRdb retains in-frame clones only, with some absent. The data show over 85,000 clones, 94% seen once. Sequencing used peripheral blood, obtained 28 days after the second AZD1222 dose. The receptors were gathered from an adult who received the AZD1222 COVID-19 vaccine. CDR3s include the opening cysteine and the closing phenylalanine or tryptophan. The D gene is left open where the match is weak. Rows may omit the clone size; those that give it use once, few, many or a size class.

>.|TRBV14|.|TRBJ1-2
CASSQDRMDVYGYTF
TGTGCCAGCAGCCAAGATCGCATGGACGTCTATGGCTACACCTTC
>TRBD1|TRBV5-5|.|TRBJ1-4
CASRKPGQGVGKLFF
TGTGCCAGCAGAAAACCGGGACAGGGCGTCGGAAAACTGTTTTTT
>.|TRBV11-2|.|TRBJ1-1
CASRSQNMNTEAFF
TGTGCCAGCAGGAGTCAGAACATGAACACTGAAGCTTTCTTT
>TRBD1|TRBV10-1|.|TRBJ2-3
CASSVQRGQGADTQYF
TGCGCCAGCAGTGTTCAAAGGGGACAGGGTGCAGATACGCAGTATTTT
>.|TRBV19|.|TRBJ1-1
CASTDPGVTEAFF
TGTGCCAGTACCGACCCAGGGGTCACTGAAGCTTTCTTT
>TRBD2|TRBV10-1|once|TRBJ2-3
CASSAGGGLITDTQYF
TGCGCCAGCAGCGCCGGCGGGGGACTAATCACAGATACGCAGTATTTT
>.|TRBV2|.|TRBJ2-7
CASSPTGPTYEQYF
TGTGCCAGCAGTCCAACCGGGCCCACCTACGAGCAGTACTTC
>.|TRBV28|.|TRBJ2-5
CASSLVRSTETQYF
TGTGCCAGCAGTTTAGTGAGGAGTACGGAGACCCAGTACTTC
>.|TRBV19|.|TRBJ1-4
CASSWDREKLFF
TGTGCCAGTAGTTGGGATCGAGAAAAACTGTTTTTT
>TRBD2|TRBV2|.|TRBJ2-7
CASNPRLAGGSYEQYF
TGTGCCAGCAACCCCCGACTAGCGGGGGGGTCCTACGAGCAGTACTTC
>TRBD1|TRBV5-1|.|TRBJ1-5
CASSSGTGAYSNQPQHF
TGCGCCAGCAGCTCCGGGACAGGGGCTTATAGCAATCAGCCCCAGCATTTT
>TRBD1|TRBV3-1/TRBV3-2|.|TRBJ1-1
CASSLRTGGDTEAFF
TGTGCCAGCAGCCTTAGGACAGGGGGTGACACTGAAGCTTTCTTT